The clone carrying this T cell receptor (beta chain) was detected ten times or more. The CDR3 goes on 3 residues after the read ends, and that part is filled in from the germline J gene. Germline loops: CDR1 SGHRS, CDR2 YFSETQ. The CDR3 has 17 amino acids. Losses at the gene ends were 4 bases for V and 2 bases for J; bases not matched to a gene: 9. Using immunoSEQ multiplex PCR, the repertoire was profiled, and TCRdb retains in-frame clones only, with some absent. The repertoire consists of approximately 56,000 clones, none detected only once. The sample is drawn from a study of T cell clonality in common variable immunodeficiency.

V and J are TRBV5-1 and TRBJ2-6, with 7 nucleotides matching TRBD1. The source of this sequence is a person aged 18 to 70 in good health. What was sequenced was peripheral blood mononuclear cells. The CDR3 here is CASSPTNDRAGANVLTF. The part of the CDR3 DNA that was read is TGCGCCAGCAGCCCTACTAATGACAGGGCTGGGGCCAACGTC.